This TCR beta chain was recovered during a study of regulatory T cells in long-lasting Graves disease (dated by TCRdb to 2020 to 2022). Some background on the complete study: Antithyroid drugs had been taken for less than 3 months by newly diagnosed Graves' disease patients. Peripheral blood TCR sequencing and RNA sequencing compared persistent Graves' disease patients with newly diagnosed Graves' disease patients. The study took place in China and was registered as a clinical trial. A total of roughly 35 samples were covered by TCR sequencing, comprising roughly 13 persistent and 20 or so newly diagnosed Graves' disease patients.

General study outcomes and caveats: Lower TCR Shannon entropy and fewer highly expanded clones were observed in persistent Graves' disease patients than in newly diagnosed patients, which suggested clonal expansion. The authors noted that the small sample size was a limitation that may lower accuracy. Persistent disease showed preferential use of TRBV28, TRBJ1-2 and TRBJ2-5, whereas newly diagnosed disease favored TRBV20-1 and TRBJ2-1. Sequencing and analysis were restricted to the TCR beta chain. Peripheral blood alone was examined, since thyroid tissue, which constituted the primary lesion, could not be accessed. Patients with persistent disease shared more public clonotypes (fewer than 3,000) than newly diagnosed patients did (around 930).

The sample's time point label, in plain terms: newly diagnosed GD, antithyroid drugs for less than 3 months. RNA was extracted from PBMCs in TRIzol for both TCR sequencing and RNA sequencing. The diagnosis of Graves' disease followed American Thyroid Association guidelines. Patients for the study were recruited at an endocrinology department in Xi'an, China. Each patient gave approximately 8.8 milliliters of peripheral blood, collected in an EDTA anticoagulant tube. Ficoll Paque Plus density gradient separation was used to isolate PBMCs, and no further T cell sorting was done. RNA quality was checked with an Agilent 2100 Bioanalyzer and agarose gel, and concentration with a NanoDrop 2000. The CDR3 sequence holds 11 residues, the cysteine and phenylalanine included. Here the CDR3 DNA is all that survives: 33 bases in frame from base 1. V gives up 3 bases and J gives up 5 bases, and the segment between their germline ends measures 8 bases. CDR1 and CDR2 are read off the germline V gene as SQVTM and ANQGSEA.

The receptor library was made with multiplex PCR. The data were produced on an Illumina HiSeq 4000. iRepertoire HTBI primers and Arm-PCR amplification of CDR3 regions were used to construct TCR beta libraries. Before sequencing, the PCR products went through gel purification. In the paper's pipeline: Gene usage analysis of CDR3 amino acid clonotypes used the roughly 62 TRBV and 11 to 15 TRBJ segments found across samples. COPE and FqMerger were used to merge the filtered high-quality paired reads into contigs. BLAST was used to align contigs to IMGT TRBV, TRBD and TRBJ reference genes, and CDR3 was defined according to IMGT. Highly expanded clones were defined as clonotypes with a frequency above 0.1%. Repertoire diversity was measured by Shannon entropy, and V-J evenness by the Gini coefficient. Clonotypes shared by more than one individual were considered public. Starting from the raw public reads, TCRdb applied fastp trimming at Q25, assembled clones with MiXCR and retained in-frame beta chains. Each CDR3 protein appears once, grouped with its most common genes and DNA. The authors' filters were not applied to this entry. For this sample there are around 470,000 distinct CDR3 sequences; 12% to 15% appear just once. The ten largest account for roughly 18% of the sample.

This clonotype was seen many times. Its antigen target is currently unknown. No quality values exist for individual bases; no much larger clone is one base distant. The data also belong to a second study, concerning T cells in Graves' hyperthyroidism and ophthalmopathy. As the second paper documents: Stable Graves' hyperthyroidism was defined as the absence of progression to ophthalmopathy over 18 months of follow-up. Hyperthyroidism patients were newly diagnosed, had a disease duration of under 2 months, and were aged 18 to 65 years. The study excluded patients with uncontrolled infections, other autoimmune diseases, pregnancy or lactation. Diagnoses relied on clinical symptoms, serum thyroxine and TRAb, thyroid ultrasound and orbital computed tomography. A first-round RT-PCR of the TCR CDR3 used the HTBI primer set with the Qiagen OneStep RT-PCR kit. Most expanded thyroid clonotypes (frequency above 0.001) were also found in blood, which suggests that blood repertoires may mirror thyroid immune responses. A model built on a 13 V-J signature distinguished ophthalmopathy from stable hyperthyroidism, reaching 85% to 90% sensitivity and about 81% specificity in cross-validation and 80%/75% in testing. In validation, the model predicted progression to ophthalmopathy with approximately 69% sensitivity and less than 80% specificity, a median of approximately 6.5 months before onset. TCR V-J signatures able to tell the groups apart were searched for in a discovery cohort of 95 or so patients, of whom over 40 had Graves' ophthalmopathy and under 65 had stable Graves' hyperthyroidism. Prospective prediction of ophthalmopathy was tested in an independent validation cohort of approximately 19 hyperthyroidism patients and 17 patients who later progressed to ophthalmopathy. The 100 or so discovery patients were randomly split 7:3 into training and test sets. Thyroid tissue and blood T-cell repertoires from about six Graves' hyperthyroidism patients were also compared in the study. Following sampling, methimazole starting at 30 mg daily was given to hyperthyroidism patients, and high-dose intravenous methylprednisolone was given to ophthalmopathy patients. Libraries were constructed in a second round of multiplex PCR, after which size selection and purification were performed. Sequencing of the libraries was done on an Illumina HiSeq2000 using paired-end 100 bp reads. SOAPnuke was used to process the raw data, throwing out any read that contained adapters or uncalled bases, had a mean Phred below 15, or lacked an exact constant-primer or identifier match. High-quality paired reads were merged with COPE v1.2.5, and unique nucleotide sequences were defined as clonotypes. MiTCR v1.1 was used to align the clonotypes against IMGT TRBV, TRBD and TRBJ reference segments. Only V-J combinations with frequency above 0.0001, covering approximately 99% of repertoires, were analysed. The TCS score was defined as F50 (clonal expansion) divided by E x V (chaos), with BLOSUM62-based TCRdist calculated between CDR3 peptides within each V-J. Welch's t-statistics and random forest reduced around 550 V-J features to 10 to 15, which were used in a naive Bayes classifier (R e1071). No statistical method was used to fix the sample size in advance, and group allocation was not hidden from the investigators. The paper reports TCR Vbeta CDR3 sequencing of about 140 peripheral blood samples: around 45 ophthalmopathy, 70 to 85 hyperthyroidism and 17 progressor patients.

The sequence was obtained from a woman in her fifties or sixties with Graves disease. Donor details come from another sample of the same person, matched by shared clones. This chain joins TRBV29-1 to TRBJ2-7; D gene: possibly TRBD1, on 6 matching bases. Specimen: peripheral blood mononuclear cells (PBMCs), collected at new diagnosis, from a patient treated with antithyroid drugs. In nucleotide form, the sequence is TGCAGCGTTGACAGGGGCAACGAGCAGTACTTC. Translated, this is CSVDRGNEQYF.